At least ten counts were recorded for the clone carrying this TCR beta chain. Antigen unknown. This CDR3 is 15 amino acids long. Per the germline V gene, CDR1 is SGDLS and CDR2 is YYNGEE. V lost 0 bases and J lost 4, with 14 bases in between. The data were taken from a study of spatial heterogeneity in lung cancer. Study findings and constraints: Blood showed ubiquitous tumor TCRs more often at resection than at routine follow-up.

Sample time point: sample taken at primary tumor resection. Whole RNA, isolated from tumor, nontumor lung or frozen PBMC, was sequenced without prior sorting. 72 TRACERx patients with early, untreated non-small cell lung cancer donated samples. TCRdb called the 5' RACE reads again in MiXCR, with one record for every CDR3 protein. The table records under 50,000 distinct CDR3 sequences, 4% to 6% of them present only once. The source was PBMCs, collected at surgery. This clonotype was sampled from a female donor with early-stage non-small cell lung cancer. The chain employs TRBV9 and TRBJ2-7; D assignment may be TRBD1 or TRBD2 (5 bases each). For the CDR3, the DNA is TGTGCCAGCAGCGTAGCCGGGACCGACTCTTACGAGCAGTACTTC. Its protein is CASSVAGTDSYEQYF.